The rows below give T cell receptor beta chains drawn from one sample of a study of blood T cell repertoires in COVID-19. The assay was immunoSEQ multiplex PCR, and TCRdb's table has in-frame clones only and misses some. The data show more than 350,000 clones, roughly nine tenths seen once. Sequencing was done on a sample of peripheral blood. These receptors were obtained from a woman aged 25 to 39 with COVID-19, enrolled during active disease. The CDR3 runs from the conserved cysteine through the conserved F or W. The order of the fields is CDR3 protein, CDR3 DNA, clone size, D gene, J gene, V gene. The D gene is left open where the match is weak. Some rows have no size entry. The others give once, few or many, or a class for an expanded clone.

cdr3_aa: CAWSWGQGFEKLFF
cdr3_nt: TGTGCCTGGAGTTGGGGACAGGGGTTCGAAAAACTGTTTTTT
clone_size: NA
d_call: TRBD1
j_call: TRBJ1-4
v_call: TRBV30

cdr3_aa: CASSYNQGNEKLFF
cdr3_nt: TGTGCCAGCAGCTATAACCAGGGGAATGAAAAACTGTTTTTT
clone_size: NA
d_call: NA
j_call: TRBJ1-4
v_call: TRBV7-2

cdr3_aa: CASSSSTGAPGGYTF
cdr3_nt: TGTGCCAGCAGCAGCTCGACAGGCGCACCGGGAGGCTACACCTTC
clone_size: NA
d_call: NA
j_call: TRBJ1-2
v_call: TRBV9

cdr3_aa: CASSYRGNTEAFF
cdr3_nt: TGTGCCAGCAGTTACCGGGGGAACACTGAAGCTTTCTTT
clone_size: few
d_call: NA
j_call: TRBJ1-1
v_call: TRBV6-2/TRBV6-3

cdr3_aa: CASSPFQEYVEAFF
cdr3_nt: TGTGCCAGCTCACCATTTCAGGAATACGTAGAAGCTTTCTTT
clone_size: once
d_call: NA
j_call: TRBJ1-1
v_call: TRBV18

cdr3_aa: CASSDAIYEQYF
cdr3_nt: TGTGCCAGCAGTGACGCGATCTACGAGCAGTACTTC
clone_size: few
d_call: NA
j_call: TRBJ2-7
v_call: TRBV6-4

cdr3_aa: CASSWGTGGWTEAFF
cdr3_nt: TGTGCCAGCAGCTGGGGTACAGGGGGCTGGACTGAAGCTTTCTTT
clone_size: NA
d_call: TRBD1
j_call: TRBJ1-1
v_call: TRBV5-6

cdr3_aa: CASSYGTSIRNIQYF
cdr3_nt: TGTGCCAGCAGTTACGGGACTAGTATCAGAAACATTCAGTACTTC
clone_size: NA
d_call: TRBD2
j_call: TRBJ2-4
v_call: TRBV6-6

cdr3_aa: CASSDSTLGGRAGELFF
cdr3_nt: TGTGCCAGCAGTGACTCTACCCTCGGGGGGCGAGCCGGGGAGCTGTTTTTT
clone_size: NA
d_call: NA
j_call: TRBJ2-2
v_call: TRBV6-4

cdr3_aa: CASSPPGGGEETQYF
cdr3_nt: TGTGCCAGCAGCCCACCCGGCGGGGGAGAAGAGACCCAGTACTTC
clone_size: NA
d_call: TRBD2
j_call: TRBJ2-5
v_call: TRBV3-1/TRBV3-2

cdr3_aa: CAWSVSLAGWGEQFF
cdr3_nt: TGTGCCTGGAGTGTTTCTTTGGCGGGGTGGGGTGAGCAGTTCTTC
clone_size: once
d_call: NA
j_call: TRBJ2-1
v_call: TRBV30

cdr3_aa: CASSVYRTPGNTIYF
cdr3_nt: TGTGCCAGCAGTGTTTACAGGACACCGGGAAACACCATATATTTT
clone_size: NA
d_call: NA
j_call: TRBJ1-3
v_call: TRBV2

cdr3_aa: CASSLRDRGNEQFF
cdr3_nt: TGTGCCAGCAGCCTCCGGGACAGAGGCAATGAGCAGTTCTTC
clone_size: NA
d_call: TRBD1
j_call: TRBJ2-1
v_call: TRBV5-4

cdr3_aa: CASSTIDTQYF
cdr3_nt: TGTGCCAGTAGTACAATAGATACGCAGTATTTT
clone_size: NA
d_call: NA
j_call: TRBJ2-3
v_call: TRBV19

cdr3_aa: CASSQDLAGGNTDTQYF
cdr3_nt: TGCGCCAGCAGCCAAGATCTAGCGGGGGGCAACACAGATACGCAGTATTTT
clone_size: NA
d_call: TRBD2
j_call: TRBJ2-3
v_call: TRBV4-3

cdr3_aa: CASSIQLGLRGNTIYF
cdr3_nt: TGTGCCAGTAGTATCCAACTGGGGCTGAGAGGAAACACCATATATTTT
clone_size: NA
d_call: NA
j_call: TRBJ1-3
v_call: TRBV19

cdr3_aa: CASRLRQGQHTDTQYF
cdr3_nt: TGCGCCAGCAGACTAAGACAGGGACAACACACAGATACGCAGTATTTT
clone_size: NA
d_call: TRBD1
j_call: TRBJ2-3
v_call: TRBV5-1

cdr3_aa: CASSPLGTELQETQYF
cdr3_nt: TGTGCCAGCAGCCCCCTTGGGACAGAACTGCAAGAGACCCAGTACTTC
clone_size: NA
d_call: TRBD1
j_call: TRBJ2-5
v_call: TRBV28

cdr3_aa: CASSQTGTSGIGEQFF
cdr3_nt: TGCGCCAGCAGCCAGACCGGGACTAGCGGGATCGGTGAGCAGTTCTTC
clone_size: NA
d_call: TRBD2
j_call: TRBJ2-1
v_call: TRBV4-1

cdr3_aa: CASKRGHSYEQYF
cdr3_nt: TGTGCCAGCAAGCGGGGGCACTCCTACGAGCAGTACTTC
clone_size: NA
d_call: TRBD2
j_call: TRBJ2-7
v_call: TRBV6-5

cdr3_aa: CASRGLLGYYGYTF
cdr3_nt: TGTGCCAGCAGGGGCCTACTCGGATACTATGGCTACACCTTC
clone_size: few
d_call: NA
j_call: TRBJ1-2
v_call: TRBV2

cdr3_aa: CASSLAGTYMNTEAFF
cdr3_nt: TGTGCCAGCAGCTTAGCGGGGACTTATATGAACACTGAAGCTTTCTTT
clone_size: NA
d_call: NA
j_call: TRBJ1-1
v_call: TRBV7-9

cdr3_aa: CASSLLAGVGPSTDTQYF
cdr3_nt: TGTGCCAGCAGCCTACTAGCGGGGGTGGGCCCTAGCACAGATACGCAGTATTTT
clone_size: NA
d_call: TRBD2
j_call: TRBJ2-3
v_call: TRBV28